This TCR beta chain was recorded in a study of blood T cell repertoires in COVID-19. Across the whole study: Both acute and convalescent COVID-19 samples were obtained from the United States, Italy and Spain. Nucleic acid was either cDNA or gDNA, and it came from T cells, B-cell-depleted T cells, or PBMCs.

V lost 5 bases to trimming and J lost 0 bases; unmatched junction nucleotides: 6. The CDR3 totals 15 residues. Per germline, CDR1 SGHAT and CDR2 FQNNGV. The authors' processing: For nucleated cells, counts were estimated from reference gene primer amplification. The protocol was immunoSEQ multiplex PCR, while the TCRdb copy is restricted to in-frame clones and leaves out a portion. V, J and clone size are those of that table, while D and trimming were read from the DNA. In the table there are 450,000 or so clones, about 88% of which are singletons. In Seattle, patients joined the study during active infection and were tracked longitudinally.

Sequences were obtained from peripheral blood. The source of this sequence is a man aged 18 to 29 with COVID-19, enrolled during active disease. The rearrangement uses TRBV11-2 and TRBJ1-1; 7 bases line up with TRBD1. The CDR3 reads CASSPWTGMNTEAFF. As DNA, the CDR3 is TGTGCCAGCAGCCCCTGGACAGGAATGAACACTGAAGCTTTCTTT. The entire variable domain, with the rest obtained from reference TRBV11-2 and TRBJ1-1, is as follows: EAGVAQSPRYKIIEKRQSVAFWCNPISGHATLYWYQQILGQGPKLLIQFQNNGVVDDSQLPKDRFSAERLKGVDSTLKIQPAKLEDSAVYLCASSPWTGMNTEAFFGQGTRLTVV.